This T cell receptor beta chain stems from a study of blood T cell repertoires in COVID-19. The wider study: T cells, B-cell-depleted T cells, or PBMCs supplied cDNA or gDNA.

In the authors' workflow: Reference gene primer amplification yielded estimated nucleated cell counts. TCRdb keeps only in-frame clones here, not all; method: immunoSEQ multiplex PCR. D and trimming were read from the DNA, whereas the V and J calls and clone size are those reported in that table. The sample has around 300,000 clones; 90% are singletons. The receptor comes from a woman between 25 and 40 years old with COVID-19, enrolled during active disease. The sequenced sample was peripheral blood.

Written as DNA, the CDR3 is TGTGCCAGCAGCTTAGTGGTAGGGGGCATCACTGAAGCTTTCTTT. Translated, it gives CASSLVVGGITEAFF. The gene calls are TRBV11-2 and TRBJ1-1; 7 nucleotides match TRBD1. This CDR3 comprises 15 residues. The germline V gene encodes CDR1 SGHAT and CDR2 FQNNGV. The ends lost 1 base at V and 4 bases at J; junction bases unmatched: 6.